The clone carrying this TCR beta chain was counted only a few times. Its target is unknown. This CDR3 is built from 15 residues. The V and J ends lost 1 base and 9 bases, in that order; junction bases with no gene match: 9. Germline CDR1 SGHRS, CDR2 YFSETQ. This record comes from a study of response to subunit inactivated influenza vaccine. TCRdb passed the RT-PCR reads through MiXCR, listing each CDR3 protein once. The data hold approximately 520,000 distinct CDR3 sequences, with about 15% observed a single time. Overall study results and limits: Authors suggested seasonal influenza vaccinations each recruit few new T cells.

The chain is built from TRBV5-1 and TRBJ2-1; 8 nucleotides agree with TRBD2. Source: CD4+ T cells sorted from PBMCs, taken roughly 24 months after vaccination. This receptor was obtained from a man aged 45 to 75 who received an inactivated influenza vaccine. CDR3 sequence (DNA): TGCGCCAGCAGCTTGACTACTAGCGGACCTGGTGAGCAGTTCTTC. This translates into CASSLTTSGPGEQFF.